This T cell receptor beta chain derives from a study of tumor and adjacent non-tumor tissue in lung cancer. To note about this clonotype: One end of the junction does not line up with germline, which may come from a read error.

The library came from three nested PCR rounds adapted from ARM-PCR protocols. In TCRdb, the multiplex PCR reads were re-called with MiXCR into one record per CDR3 protein. Among 60,000 to 85,000 distinct CDR3 sequences, 73% were seen once, and the ten largest hold about 28%. The germline CDR1 and CDR2 sequences are SGHAT and FQNNGV. The CDR3 has 13 residues. This sample's RNA came from whole unsorted tissue. Specimen: lung tumor tissue. This sequence originates from a man between 60 and 70 years old with non-small cell lung cancer. V and J are TRBV11-2 and TRBJ2-1; D is unclear. CDR3 in amino acids: CASTSQTSVELFF. CDR3 bases: TGTGCCAGCACCTCCCAAACGAGTGTCGAGCTGTTCTTC.